Detailed here is one T cell receptor (beta chain). TCRdb reprocessed the reads via MiXCR and lists one record per CDR3 protein. The sample records around 140,000 distinct CDR3 sequences, 5.5% to 7% being singletons. The sample originates from a study of T cell repertoires in cytomegalovirus infection. Material for sequencing was PBMCs. The clonotype was recovered from a human donor in good health (CMV status not recorded). Some clones in this sample may be carry-over from other donors' samples.

Here the CDR3 DNA reads TGCAGTGCTAGAGGAGAGACAGGGTTCTACGAGCAGTACTTC. Amino acid sequence: CSARGETGFYEQYF. The V and J genes are TRBV20-1 and TRBJ2-7, with 7 bases matching TRBD1. This CDR3 has 14 residues. After removal of 1 base from V and 3 bases from J, the junction contained 6 bases not matched to a gene. The germline CDR1 and CDR2 sequences are DFQATT and SNEGSKA (reference sequence).